The next 20 T cell receptor beta chains were all read from a single sample in a study of CD8 T cell repertoires and HIV-1 epitope variants. Only in-frame clones appear in the TCRdb table, and some are missing; sequencing was by immunoSEQ multiplex PCR. The sample yields about 4,500 clones, nearly 70% seen once. The antigens these receptors bind are not known. The sequencing sample was made of cultured CD8+ T cells derived from PBMCs. These receptors were obtained from a male donor with HIV.

This clone was found once. The chain recombines TRBV11-3 with TRBJ2-1, with 8 nucleotides matching TRBD2. Per germline, CDR1 SGHNT and CDR2 YENEEA. V shed 3 bases, J shed 4 bases, and the junction held 5 bases outside the gene matches. The CDR3 is made up of 15 amino acids. The CDR3 coding sequence is TGTGCCAGCAGCTTCAGAAGCGGGAGTTACAATGAGCAGTTCTTC. Residues: CASSFRSGSYNEQFF.

V usage is TRBV5-4 and J usage is TRBJ2-2; D is perhaps TRBD1 (5 bases). The CDR3 extends over 14 amino acids. Trimming shortened V by 0 bases and J by 6 bases, and 9 bases separated the two germline ends. Per germline, CDR1 SGHNT and CDR2 YYREEE (reference sequence). The CDR3 region has the DNA TGTGCCAGCAGCTTGGGGCAGGGCTCCGGGGAGCTGTTTTTT. Its protein product is CASSLGQGSGELFF.

About this clone: Other DNA sequences from this sample encode an identical CDR3 as well. The CDR3 sequence is CASRYYADTQYF. CDR3 nucleotides: TGTGCCAGCAGATACTACGCCGATACGCAGTATTTT. The rearrangement joins TRBV2 to TRBJ2-3, with D hard to call. The germline gives CDR1 SNHLY, CDR2 FYNNEI. This CDR3 has 12 amino acids. V lost 6 bases to trimming and J lost 6 bases, with 10 bases between them.

On this clone: A junction end diverges from the germline sequence, so it may reflect a read error. The V and J genes are TRBV11-2 and TRBJ2-7, with unresolved D. The CDR3 runs to 13 residues. Germline V gene sequence: CDR1 SGHAT, CDR2 FQNNGV. The CDR3 DNA reads TGTGCCAGCAGCTTAAGTCCGCAGGACGCCCCGCACTTC. This encodes CASSLSPQDAPHF.

V and J are TRBV6-5 and TRBJ2-1; TRBD1 is a possible D gene (6 bases). There are 14 residues in the CDR3. Germline V lookup: CDR1 MNHEY, CDR2 SVGAGI. The ends were cut back, 5 bases at V and 10 bases at J, with 18 bases in the middle. CDR3 residues: CASSPRTEGPEQFF. As DNA, the CDR3 is TGTGCCAGCAGTCCTCGGACAGAAGGTCCCGAGCAGTTCTTC.

The V gene is TRBV28, the J gene TRBJ2-1; unclear D gene. The CDR3 has 14 amino acids. V dropped 5 bases and J dropped 6 bases, with 14 bases sitting between them. Germline V gene sequence: CDR1 MDHEN, CDR2 SYDVKM. This CDR3 is CASSKPLGFNEQFF. The CDR3 nucleotides are TGTGCCAGCAGTAAACCTCTAGGATTCAATGAGCAGTTCTTC.

In its sample, this clone was seen a few times. The rearrangement links TRBV4-3 to TRBJ2-2, with D tentatively TRBD1 (6 bases). The CDR3 length is 17 residues. Deletions cut 1 base from V and 6 bases from J, with 18 bases between. CDR1 LGHNA and CDR2 YSLEER come from the germline V gene. DNA of the CDR3: TGCGCCAGCAGCCAAGTCCCCTTCCGAGGGGGAGCCGGGGAGCTGTTTTTT. This codes for CASSQVPFRGGAGELFF.

This clone was found once. The rearrangement uses TRBV19 and TRBJ2-1; no definite D call. Germline loops: CDR1 LNHDA, CDR2 SQIVND (reference sequence). The ends were cut back, 7 bases at V and 7 bases at J, with 8 bases in the middle. The CDR3 length is 11 residues. DNA for the CDR3: TGTGCCAGTACAATCGGGAATGAGCAGTTCTTC. Translated: CASTIGNEQFF.

The CDR3 protein is CASSLEGGQGAAFF. In nucleotides, the CDR3 is TGTGCCAGCAGCTTAGAGGGGGGACAGGGAGCAGCTTTCTTT. This chain connects TRBV7-9 to TRBJ1-1; TRBD1 matches 9 bases. The CDR3 runs to 14 residues. V lost 1 base to trimming and J lost 10 bases; unmatched junction nucleotides: 7. Germline V gene data show CDR1 as SEHNR and CDR2 as FQNEAQ (reference sequence).

This chain uses TRBV6-1 with TRBJ2-7; TRBD1 agrees at 9 bases. Germline V CDR1 and CDR2: MNHNS, SASEGT. This CDR3 contains 13 residues. V dropped 9 bases and J dropped 5; count of bases not matched to a gene: 8. CDR3 in DNA: TGTGCCAGAGACCGGGACAGGGACCACGAGCAGTACTTC. Translation gives CARDRDRDHEQYF.

The J gene is TRBJ2-7, the V gene TRBV27; possibly TRBD2 for D (6 bases). V was shortened by 5 bases and J by 2 bases, with 19 bases between the two germline ends. In germline, CDR1 is MNHEY, CDR2 SMNVEV (reference sequence). This CDR3 comprises 16 residues. In DNA, the CDR3 is TGTGCCAGCAGTCCTCCGACGGGCGGGGTGCCCTACGAGCAGTACTTC. This codes for CASSPPTGGVPYEQYF.

The CDR3 nucleotides are TGTGCCAGCAGCGTGGGCGGGGGGGCCCGAGAGACCCAGTACTTC. This encodes CASSVGGGARETQYF. The chain employs TRBV9 and TRBJ2-5, with 9 bases lining up with TRBD2. Germline CDR1 SGDLS, CDR2 YYNGEE. CDR3 length: 15 amino acids. Losses at the gene ends were 2 bases for V and 4 bases for J; bases not matched to a gene: 6.

The rearrangement joins TRBV14 to TRBJ2-7; D call uncertain. The CDR3 is 15 amino acids. CDR1 is SGHDN and CDR2 is FVKESK in the germline V gene. The V end lost 1 base, the J end lost 5 bases, and 15 bases lay between the germline ends. The CDR3 region has the DNA TGTGCCAGCAGCCAAGTTCCTGTCGACCTGGACGAGCAGTACTTC. Translated, it gives CASSQVPVDLDEQYF. Using reference TRBV14 and TRBJ2-7 for the parts outside the CDR3, the full variable domain is EAGVTQFPSHSVIEKGQTVTLRCDPISGHDNLYWYRRVMGKEIKFLLHFVKESKQDESGMPNNRFLAERTGGTYSTLKVQPAELEDSGVYFCASSQVPVDLDEQYFGPGTRLTVT.

The gene calls are TRBV4-3 and TRBJ2-3; 7 positions match TRBD2. This CDR3 spans 15 amino acids. V shed 5 bases, J shed 4 bases, and the junction held 9 bases outside the gene matches. Per germline, CDR1 LGHNA and CDR2 YSLEER. The CDR3 DNA is TGCGCCAGCAGCTTTGGAGGGAGGGCCTCAGATACGCAGTATTTT. Amino acid sequence: CASSFGGRASDTQYF.

The rearrangement uses TRBV14 and TRBJ2-2; TRBD1 is a possible D gene (6 bases). Germline-derived CDR1 and CDR2 are SGHDN and FVKESK. The CDR3 length is 16 residues. Trimming cost V 5 bases and J 3 bases, with 16 bases left between them. This CDR3 reads CASSDARDIYTGELFF. CDR3 in DNA: TGTGCCAGCAGCGACGCTCGGGACATCTACACCGGGGAGCTGTTTTTT. Filled out from reference TRBV14 and TRBJ2-2, the complete variable domain reads EAGVTQFPSHSVIEKGQTVTLRCDPISGHDNLYWYRRVMGKEIKFLLHFVKESKQDESGMPNNRFLAERTGGTYSTLKVQPAELEDSGVYFCASSDARDIYTGELFFGEGSRLTVL.

This chain connects TRBV19 to TRBJ1-5, with D possibly TRBD1 on 6 matching bases. CDR1 is LNHDA and CDR2 is SQIVND in the germline V gene (reference sequence). V shed 3 bases and J shed 0 bases, with 9 bases lying between them. This CDR3 contains 15 residues. The CDR3: CASSIGGLSNQPQHF. The CDR3 DNA sequence: TGTGCCAGTAGTATCGGGGGCCTTAGCAATCAGCCCCAGCATTTT. The full variable domain, its missing parts supplied by reference TRBV19 and TRBJ1-5, is DGGITQSPKYLFRKEGQNVTLSCEQNLNHDAMYWYRQDPGQGLRLIYYSQIVNDFQKGDIAEGYSVSREKKESFPLTVTSAQKNPTAFYLCASSIGGLSNQPQHFGDGTRLSIL.

J is TRBJ1-1 and V is TRBV4-1; TRBD1 agrees at 7 bases. From germline, CDR1 is MGHRA and CDR2 YSYEKL. Germline trimming cut 0 bases from V and 0 bases from J; bases unmatched to any gene: 10. CDR3 size: 18 residues. The CDR3 bases are TGCGCCAGCAGCCAAGATACCCGGACAGGTATCATGAACACTGAAGCTTTCTTT. Encoded protein: CASSQDTRTGIMNTEAFF.

The V call is TRBV19, the J call TRBJ1-2; 8 bases line up with TRBD1. The germline V gene encodes CDR1 LNHDA and CDR2 SQIVND (reference sequence). This CDR3 spans 12 amino acids. Losses at the gene ends were 4 bases for V and 7 bases for J; bases not matched to a gene: 2. CDR3 nucleotides: TGTGCCAGTAGTACAGGGGGCGGTGGCTACACCTTC. Its protein product is CASSTGGGGYTF.

The gene calls are TRBV29-1 and TRBJ1-4; a weak D match, TRBD1 (6 bases). Trimming shortened V by 5 bases and J by 6 bases, and 13 bases separated the two germline ends. The CDR3 contains 13 residues. Germline CDR1 and CDR2: SQVTM and ANQGSEA. For the CDR3, the DNA is TGCAGCGTTAAGAAACAGGGCGATGAAAAACTGTTTTTT. Its protein product is CSVKKQGDEKLFF. Drawing the rest from reference TRBV29-1 and TRBJ1-4, the complete variable domain is SAVISQKPSRDICQRGTSLTIQCQVDSQVTMMFWYRQQPGQSLTLIATANQGSEATYESGFVIDKFPISRPNLTFSTLTVSNMSPEDSSIYLCSVKKQGDEKLFFGSGTQLSVL.

V is TRBV21-1 and J is TRBJ2-1; TRBD2, as called in the table, went unchecked against the DNA. TRBV21-1 is an annotated pseudogene. The CDR3 extends over 22 amino acids. CDR3: CASSRTGKPGLALYNSYNEQFF. CDR3 coding DNA: TGTGCCAGCAGCAGGACGGGTAAACCGGGACTAGCTCTTTATAACTCCTACAATGAGCAGTTCTTC.